This T cell receptor (beta chain) originates from a study of blood T cell repertoires in COVID-19. As for the study in general: Donors in the United States, Italy and Spain gave samples during acute or convalescent COVID-19. The analysed material was cDNA or gDNA that came from T cells, B-cell-depleted T cells, or PBMCs.

Only in-frame clones appear in the TCRdb table, and some are missing; sequencing was by immunoSEQ multiplex PCR. The table shows about 73,000 clones, with roughly 76% occurring only once. This clone was picked up a small number of times. The V segment lost 4 bases and the J segment 5 bases; nucleotides outside the gene matches: 6. Germline lookup yields CDR1 SGHRS and CDR2 YFSETQ. The length of the CDR3 is 14 residues. The sequence was obtained from a woman in her 70s with acute or convalescent COVID-19. The gene calls are TRBV5-1 and TRBJ2-3, with TRBD1 matching 8 bases. The sequenced sample was peripheral blood. In DNA, the CDR3 is TGCGCCAGCAGCCCCGGACAGGGTGGAGATACGCAGTATTTT. Residues: CASSPGQGGDTQYF.